Shown below are 15 T cell receptor beta chains from a single sample sequenced in a study of CD8+ T cells in alopecia areata. As to treatment: oral pan-JAK inhibitor, 5-10 mg twice daily. RNA was extracted and reverse transcribed into cDNA as the sequencing template. TCRdb's copy holds only in-frame clones and misses some; the assay was immunoSEQ multiplex PCR. The sample lists around 300,000 clones, 50% to 75% occurring once. Here the sequenced sample was CD4+ T cells sorted from blood, taken between weeks 51 and 52, from a patient treated with tofacitinib. All receptors derive from a human donor with alopecia areata.

The J gene is TRBJ2-7, the V gene TRBV7-9; 7 bases are shared with TRBD1. Germline V lookup: CDR1 SEHNR, CDR2 FQNEAQ (reference sequence). The CDR3 consists of 16 residues. With V trimmed by 1 base and J by 3 bases, 9 bases remained unmatched. Here the CDR3 DNA reads TGTGCCAGCAGCTTAGGTGGGGACAGACCGATCTACGAGCAGTACTTC. This encodes CASSLGGDRPIYEQYF.

The table lists this clone with a few counts. This chain connects TRBV29-1 to TRBJ2-7; TRBD1 agrees at 8 bases. The CDR3 has 13 residues. Trimming at V came to 4 bases and at J to 1 base, leaving 3 bases not matched to a gene. Germline V gene data show CDR1 as SQVTM and CDR2 as ANQGSEA. CDR3 loop: CSVVTGGSYEQYF. As DNA, the CDR3 is TGCAGCGTTGTCACAGGGGGGTCCTACGAGCAGTACTTC.

This clone was seen only a few times. The chain couples TRBV10-3 to TRBJ2-3; 7 positions match TRBD2. This CDR3 is 13 amino acids long. CDR1 ENHRY and CDR2 SYGVKD come from the germline V gene. J gave up 2 bases and V 6 bases, and 2 bases lay outside the gene matches. CDR3 sequence: CAIRGGITDTQYF. CDR3 sequence (DNA): TGTGCCATCAGGGGAGGGATCACAGATACGCAGTATTTT.

J is TRBJ1-5 and V is TRBV27, with D possibly matching TRBD1 (5 bases). The CDR3 has 15 residues. Trimming took off 0 bases at V and 6 bases at J, with 12 bases between the two ends. Germline values: CDR1 MNHEY, CDR2 SMNVEV (reference sequence). The CDR3 sequence is CASSLSSGVGQPQHF. CDR3 DNA sequence: TGTGCCAGCAGTTTATCGTCGGGGGTAGGTCAGCCCCAGCATTTT.

The rearrangement links TRBV7-2 to TRBJ1-1, with TRBD1 as a possible D gene (6 bases). Per the germline V gene, CDR1 is SGHTA and CDR2 is FQGNSA. Trimming cost V 4 bases and J 1 base, with 10 bases left between them. This CDR3 region has 14 residues. The CDR3 sequence: CASSSGGSNTEAFF. The CDR3 DNA follows: TGTGCCAGCAGCTCCGGGGGCTCGAACACTGAAGCTTTCTTT. Looking up the rest from reference TRBV7-2 and TRBJ1-1 gives the full variable domain: GAGVSQSPSNKVTEKGKDVELRCDPISGHTALYWYRQSLGQGLEFLIYFQGNSAPDKSGLPSDRFSAERTGGSVSTLTIQRTQQEDSAVYLCASSSGGSNTEAFFGQGTRLTVV.

The chain's CDR3 is CSVAKDVKGGTQYF. The CDR3 DNA reads TGCAGCGTTGCCAAGGACGTTAAAGGGGGGACCCAGTACTTC. The rearrangement links TRBV29-1 to TRBJ2-5; D might be TRBD1 (6 bases). Trimming cost V 4 bases and J 7 bases, with 19 bases left between them. The CDR3 length is 14 residues. Germline V gene lookup returns CDR1 SQVTM and CDR2 ANQGSEA.

The chain carries TRBV30 and TRBJ1-5; 8 positions match TRBD1. Germline V gene lookup returns CDR1 GTSNPN and CDR2 SVGIG (reference sequence). This CDR3 has 13 amino acids. Trimming took 5 bases from V and 6 from J; bases not matched to a gene: 6. CDR3 sequence: CAWEDRAGQPQHF. The CDR3 nucleotides are TGTGCCTGGGAGGACAGGGCGGGTCAGCCCCAGCATTTT.

J is TRBJ1-4 and V is TRBV4-3; 7 bases fit TRBD1. V was clipped by 0 bases and J by 3 bases; unmatched bases: 10. Germline V gene sequence: CDR1 LGHNA, CDR2 YSLEER. The CDR3 runs 18 residues. CDR3 amino acids: CASSQDVVGGTANEKLFF. CDR3 nucleotides: TGCGCCAGCAGCCAAGATGTAGTCGGTGGGACAGCTAATGAAAAACTGTTTTTT.

The rearrangement uses TRBV29-1 and TRBJ1-2; tentatively, D is TRBD1 (5 bases). Germline V gives CDR1 SQVTM, CDR2 ANQGSEA. The CDR3 sequence is 13 residues long. The V gene lost 7 bases and the J gene lost 7 bases, with 19 bases spanning the gap. CDR3 residues: CSAYGERGGGYTF. The CDR3 nucleotides are TGCAGCGCCTACGGGGAGCGGGGCGGTGGCTACACCTTC.

This clone came up a few times. The rearrangement uses TRBV4-1 and TRBJ1-5, with 11 bases identical to TRBD1. V was clipped by 3 bases and J by 9 bases; unmatched bases: 13. Germline values: CDR1 MGHRA, CDR2 YSYEKL. CDR3 length: 17 residues. CDR3 amino acids: CASSHPPGTGGLGPQHF. CDR3 DNA sequence: TGCGCCAGCAGCCACCCACCTGGGACAGGGGGTTTAGGGCCCCAGCATTTT.

Of note for this clone: Distinct nucleotide sequences in the sample also encode this CDR3. The CDR3 loop reads CASSLGPDQPQHF. CDR3 sequence (DNA): TGCGCCAGCAGCTTAGGACCCGATCAGCCCCAGCATTTT. This rearrangement joins TRBV5-1 to TRBJ1-5; D is uncertain. V lost 2 bases and J 5 bases, leaving 8 bases between the germline ends. The CDR3 loop spans 13 amino acids. The germline V gene encodes CDR1 SGHRS and CDR2 YFSETQ.

The chain carries TRBV30 and TRBJ1-6; D might be TRBD1 (5 bases). This CDR3 region has 15 residues. Germline V CDR1 and CDR2: GTSNPN, SVGIG (reference sequence). The V gene lost 2 bases and the J gene lost 10 bases, with 18 bases spanning the gap. CDR3 protein: CAWSQRGGVSSPLHF. The CDR3 region has the DNA TGTGCCTGGAGTCAACGGGGAGGGGTAAGCTCACCCCTCCACTTT.

DNA of the CDR3: TGTGCCAGCAGCTTGACGCGGCTTACTAACTATGGCTACACCTTC. This gives the protein CASSLTRLTNYGYTF. The chain has TRBV5-8 and TRBJ1-2; D ambiguous. V was clipped by 1 base and J by 0 bases, with 10 bases between them. The length of the CDR3 is 15 residues. Germline values: CDR1 SGHTS, CDR2 YDEGEE.

The chain employs TRBV9 and TRBJ1-2; no firm D call. The CDR3 runs to 13 residues. Trimming cost V 0 bases and J 5 bases, with 8 bases left between them. In germline, CDR1 is SGDLS, CDR2 YYNGEE. CDR3 amino acids: CASSVGATYGYTF. The CDR3 nucleotides are TGTGCCAGCAGCGTAGGGGCGACATATGGCTACACCTTC.

CDR3 in DNA: TGTGCCAGCAGCCGAAAATCCGGGAACACCGGGGAGCTGTTTTTT. Translated: CASSRKSGNTGELFF. The chain recombines TRBV7-3 with TRBJ2-2; D remains unclear. The V gene lost 5 bases and the J gene lost 1 base, with 11 bases spanning the gap. Per the germline V gene, CDR1 is SGHTA and CDR2 is FQGTGA. The CDR3 spans 15 residues.